The 19 T cell receptor beta chains presented below share a single source sample, sequenced in a study of regulatory T cells in long-lasting Graves disease. Time point in this sample: persistent/refractory GD, antithyroid drugs over 5 years with positive TRAb. Extracted RNA from PBMCs served as the source of the TCR library. Researchers made TCR beta libraries by using iRepertoire HTBI primers and running Arm-PCR on CDR3 regions. From the multiplex PCR reads, TCRdb called clonotypes with MiXCR, one entry per CDR3 protein. The sample carries under 500,000 distinct CDR3 sequences, roughly 20% recorded once. The sample consisted of peripheral blood mononuclear cells (PBMCs), taken when the disease was refractory, from a patient treated with antithyroid drugs. The receptors here all came from a female donor with Graves disease.

V is TRBV7-9 and J is TRBJ1-1, with D uncertain. Germline V CDR1 and CDR2: SEHNR, FQNEAQ (reference sequence). There are 14 residues in the CDR3. The germline V and J ends were trimmed by 10 bases and 3 bases, with 18 bases remaining between them. DNA for the CDR3: TGTGCCACTCGGAGAGGTGGTCGCGACACTGAAGCTTTCTTT. The encoded protein is CATRRGGRDTEAFF. Full variable domain (remainder filled in from reference TRBV7-9 and TRBJ1-1): DTGVSQNPRHKITKRGQNVTFRCDPISEHNRLYWYRQTLGQGPEFLTYFQNEAQLEKSRLLSDRFSAERPKGSFSTLEIQRTEQGDSAMYLCATRRGGRDTEAFFGQGTRLTVV.

This clonotype was counted between two and nine times. This sequence joins TRBV5-4 and TRBJ1-1; D is undetermined. With 0 bases removed from V and 7 bases from J, the gap between germline ends came to 19 bases. CDR3 length: 16 amino acids. The germline V gene has CDR1 SGHNT and CDR2 YYREEE (reference sequence). The CDR3 reads CASSLVFRTLRVEAFF. CDR3 in DNA: TGTGCCAGCAGCTTGGTATTTAGGACCCTTAGGGTTGAAGCTTTCTTT. Full variable domain (outside the CDR3, taken from reference TRBV5-4 and TRBJ1-1): ETGVTQSPTHLIKTRGQQVTLRCSSQSGHNTVSWYQQALGQGPQFIFQYYREEENGRGNFPPRFSGLQFPNYSSELNVNALELDDSALYLCASSLVFRTLRVEAFFGQGTRLTVV.

This chain links TRBV6-2 or TRBV6-3 with TRBJ1-3; D is perhaps TRBD1 (5 bases). The CDR3 runs 17 residues. V was pared by 0 bases and J by 0 bases, with 12 bases between. Germline V lookup: CDR1 MNHEY, CDR2 SVGEGT. In nucleotides, the CDR3 is TGTGCCAGCAGTTACTCGGGGCAGTCCTACTCTGGAAACACCATATATTTT. This encodes CASSYSGQSYSGNTIYF.

This chain links TRBV27 with TRBJ2-5, with 9 bases that match TRBD2. CDR1 MNHEY and CDR2 SMNVEV come from the germline V gene (reference sequence). V shed 5 bases, J shed 5 bases, and the junction held 15 bases outside the gene matches. The CDR3 is 17 residues long. CDR3 loop: CASSLLFSGSDRETQYF. CDR3 coding DNA: TGTGCCAGCAGTCTACTATTTAGCGGGAGTGACCGGGAGACCCAGTACTTC.

About this clonotype itself: A single base separates this from a much larger clone, so it may be a read error. The CDR3 bases are TGTGCCAGCGGTTTATGGGAGGGAGGAAGTTCACCCCTCCACTTT. It codes for CASGLWEGGSSPLHF. V is TRBV28 and J is TRBJ1-6; D unresolved. This CDR3 is built from 15 residues. Germline V gives CDR1 MDHEN, CDR2 SYDVKM.

This clonotype was seen only a few times. V gene TRBV6-1 combines with J gene TRBJ1-1, with D hard to call. Trimming shortened V by 8 bases and J by 7 bases, and 11 bases separated the two germline ends. This CDR3 has 11 amino acids. Looked up from germline, CDR1 is MNHNS and CDR2 is SASEGT. The CDR3 sequence is CASQAPLEAFF. The DNA for the CDR3 is TGTGCCAGCCAGGCCCCCCTTGAAGCTTTCTTT.

This clonotype was picked up a small number of times. The CDR3 end shows no conserved phenylalanine or tryptophan, and so a read error is likely. This chain uses TRBV12-3 or TRBV12-4 with TRBJ1-1, with D possibly TRBD1 on 5 matching bases. V lost 2 bases and J 1 base, leaving 8 bases between the germline ends. The CDR3 contains 14 residues. The DNA for the CDR3 is TGTGCCAGCAGTTTATTACAGGCGAACACTGAAGCTTTCCTT. Amino acids: CASSLLQANTEAFL.

This chain uses TRBV6-1 with TRBJ1-3; no clear D gene. V shed 5 bases and J shed 2 bases, with 7 bases lying between them. The CDR3 has 13 amino acids. CDR1 is MNHNS and CDR2 is SASEGT in the germline V gene. The CDR3 DNA follows: TGTGCCAGCAGTCCCCACACTGGAAACACCATATATTTT. It translates to CASSPHTGNTIYF.

V gene TRBV6-1 combines with J gene TRBJ2-2; 8 positions match TRBD2. The CDR3 runs 15 residues. Germline V gene data show CDR1 as MNHNS and CDR2 as SASEGT. V shed 8 bases and J 6 bases; nucleotides not matched to a gene: 11. The CDR3, as DNA: TGTGCCAGCCGAAGCGGGAGTTCTTTGGCCGGGGAGCTGTTTTTT. This encodes CASRSGSSLAGELFF.

The rearrangement links TRBV24-1 to TRBJ2-2, with 8 bases matching TRBD2. CDR1 and CDR2 (germline): KGHDR, SFDVKD. Unmatched junction bases numbered 2, after V lost 7 bases and J lost 5 bases. The CDR3 contains 13 residues. CDR3 protein: CATRGGRTGELFF. The CDR3 DNA reads as TGTGCCACCAGGGGCGGGAGGACCGGGGAGCTGTTTTTT.

J is TRBJ1-5 and V is TRBV20-1, with D hard to call. V lost 6 bases and J lost 0, with 30 bases in between. The CDR3 is 20 residues long. CDR1 and CDR2 from the germline V gene are DFQATT and SNEGSKA (reference sequence). CDR3 sequence: CSAINPDLKDIVGSNQPQHF. DNA of the CDR3: TGCAGTGCCATTAACCCGGACCTCAAAGATATTGTGGGTAGCAATCAGCCCCAGCATTTT.

The chain joins TRBV4-3 to TRBJ2-3; D remains ambiguous. Between the trimmed V and J ends, which lost 0 bases and 5 bases, there was a span of 12 bases. The CDR3 loop spans 15 amino acids. Germline assignment: CDR1 LGHNA and CDR2 YSLEER. The CDR3 coding sequence is TGCGCCAGCAGCCAAGATTGGGGTGAGGAAGATACGCAGTATTTT. It encodes CASSQDWGEEDTQYF.

This clonotype was seen more than once but under ten times. The rearrangement joins TRBV28 to TRBJ2-3, with TRBD2 identical over 10 bases. In germline, CDR1 is MDHEN, CDR2 SYDVKM. The V segment lost 3 bases and the J segment 7 bases; nucleotides outside the gene matches: 4. CDR3 length: 14 amino acids. The CDR3 sequence: CASSLLAGANTQYF. As DNA, the CDR3 is TGTGCCAGCAGTTTGCTAGCGGGAGCTAATACGCAGTATTTT.

The chain uses TRBV14 and TRBJ2-5; 7 nucleotides align to TRBD1. J was trimmed by 5 bases and V by 1 base; bases with no gene match: 4. This CDR3 contains 14 residues. Per the germline V gene, CDR1 is SGHDN and CDR2 is FVKESK. The CDR3 sequence is CASSQAEGAETQYF. CDR3 bases: TGTGCCAGCAGCCAAGCTGAGGGGGCCGAGACCCAGTACTTC.

CDR3 nucleotide sequence: TGTGCCAGCAGCGGGGACAGCAAAAACACCATATATTTT. This sequence encodes CASSGDSKNTIYF. V usage is TRBV2 and J usage is TRBJ1-3, with TRBD1 matching over 7 bases. CDR3 length: 13 residues. The junction had 5 bases not matched to a gene; V was cut back by 6 bases and J by 6 bases. Germline CDR1 and CDR2: SNHLY and FYNNEI.

The J gene is TRBJ1-1, the V gene TRBV29-1; 11 positions match TRBD1. Trimming cost V 4 bases and J 1 base; bases outside gene matches: 5. Germline CDR1 and CDR2: SQVTM and ANQGSEA. The CDR3 sequence is 15 residues long. The CDR3: CSVVGGQGANTEAFF. The CDR3 region has the DNA TGCAGCGTTGTGGGAGGACAGGGGGCGAACACTGAAGCTTTCTTT.

The sample holds a few counts of this clonotype. The V call is TRBV11-2, the J call TRBJ2-3; D might be TRBD2 (6 bases). V lost 0 bases, J lost 0 bases, and 10 bases lay in between. In germline, CDR1 is SGHAT, CDR2 FQNNGV. This CDR3 is built from 16 residues. The CDR3 region is CASSLEDYRSTDTQYF. The CDR3 DNA reads TGTGCCAGCAGCTTAGAGGACTACAGAAGCACAGATACGCAGTATTTT.

This clonotype was detected a few times. V is TRBV20-1 and J is TRBJ2-7, with 10 positions matching TRBD2. The ends lost 1 base at V and 2 bases at J; junction bases unmatched: 5. This CDR3 contains 15 residues. The germline V gene encodes CDR1 DFQATT and CDR2 SNEGSKA (reference sequence). DNA of the CDR3: TGCAGTGCTAGAGTCGTGGGGACTAGCGCCTACGAGCAGTACTTC. Translation gives CSARVVGTSAYEQYF.

Comment on this clonotype: This sequence may be a read error, since a much larger clone differs from it by one base. This chain links TRBV9 with TRBJ2-5; no clear D. The germline V gene has CDR1 SGDLS and CDR2 YYNGEE. CDR3 size: 15 residues. In nucleotides, the CDR3 is TGTGCCGGCAGCGTAGTTCCAACCCTATCAGAGACCCAGTACTTC. This sequence encodes CAGSVVPTLSETQYF.